This T cell receptor (beta chain) was recorded in a study of T cells in Graves' hyperthyroidism and ophthalmopathy. As for the study in general: Peripheral blood specimens were obtained at initial diagnosis, prior to any treatment.

Using roughly 9.4 ml of fresh peripheral blood, PBMCs were prepared. Trimming cost V 2 bases and J 2 bases; bases outside gene matches: 2. The CDR3 is 16 amino acids. Germline assignment: CDR1 SGHKS and CDR2 YYEKEE (reference sequence). This clonotype appeared a few times. TCR beta CDR3 region amplification was performed from RNA transcripts. With the HTBI primer set, the TCR CDR3 went through a first round of RT-PCR. TCRdb ran MiXCR on the multiplex PCR reads and lists one entry per CDR3 protein. The table lists roughly 640,000 distinct CDR3 sequences, about a sixth of them singletons. Sequencing input: blood. The clonotype was recovered from a woman aged 40 to 50 with Graves' ophthalmopathy. V is TRBV5-5 and J is TRBJ2-5; TRBD2 aligns across 14 bases. The CDR3 reads CASSFRLAGGQETQYF. The DNA of the CDR3 is TGTGCCAGCAGCTTCCGACTAGCGGGGGGGCAAGAGACCCAGTACTTC.